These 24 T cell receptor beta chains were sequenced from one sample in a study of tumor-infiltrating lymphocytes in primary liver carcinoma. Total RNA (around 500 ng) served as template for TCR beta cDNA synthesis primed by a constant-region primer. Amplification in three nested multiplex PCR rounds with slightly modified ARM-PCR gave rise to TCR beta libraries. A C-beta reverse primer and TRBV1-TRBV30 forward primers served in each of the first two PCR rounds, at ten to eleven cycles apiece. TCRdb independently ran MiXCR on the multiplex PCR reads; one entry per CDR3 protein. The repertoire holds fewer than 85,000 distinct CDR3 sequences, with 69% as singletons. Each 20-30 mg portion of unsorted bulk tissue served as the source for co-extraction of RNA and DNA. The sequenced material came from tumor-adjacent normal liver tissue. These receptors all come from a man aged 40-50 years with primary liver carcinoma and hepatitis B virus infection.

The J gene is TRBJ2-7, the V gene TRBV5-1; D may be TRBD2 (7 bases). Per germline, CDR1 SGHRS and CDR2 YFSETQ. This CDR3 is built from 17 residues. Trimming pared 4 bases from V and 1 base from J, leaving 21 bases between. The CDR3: CASSTGQTGGGSYEQYF. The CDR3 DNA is TGCGCCAGCAGCACGGGACAAACGGGAGGAGGATCCTACGAGCAGTACTTC. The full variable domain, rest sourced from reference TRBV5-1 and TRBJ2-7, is KAGVTQTPRYLIKTRGQQVTLSCSPISGHRSVSWYQQTPGQGLQFLFEYFSETQRNKGNFPGRFSGRQFSNSRSEMNVSTLELGDSALYLCASSTGQTGGGSYEQYFGPGTRLTVT.

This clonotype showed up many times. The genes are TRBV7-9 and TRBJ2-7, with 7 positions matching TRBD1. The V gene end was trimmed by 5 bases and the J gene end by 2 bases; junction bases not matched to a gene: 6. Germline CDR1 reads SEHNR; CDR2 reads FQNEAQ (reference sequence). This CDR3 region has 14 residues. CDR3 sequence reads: CASSEDRATYEQYF. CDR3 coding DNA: TGTGCCAGCAGCGAAGACAGGGCAACCTACGAGCAGTACTTC.

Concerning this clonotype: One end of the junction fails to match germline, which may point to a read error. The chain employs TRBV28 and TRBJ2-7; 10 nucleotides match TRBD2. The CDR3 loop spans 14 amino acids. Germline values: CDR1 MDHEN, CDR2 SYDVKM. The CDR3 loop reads CASSNLAGDYEQYF. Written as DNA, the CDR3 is TGTGCCAGCAGTAACCTAGCGGGAGACTACGAGCAATACTTC. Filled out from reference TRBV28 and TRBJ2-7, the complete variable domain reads DVKVTQSSRYLVKRTGEKVFLECVQDMDHENMFWYRQDPGLGLRLIYFSYDVKMKEKGDIPEGYSVSREKKERFSLILESASTNQTSMYLCASSNLAGDYEQYFGPGTRLTVT.

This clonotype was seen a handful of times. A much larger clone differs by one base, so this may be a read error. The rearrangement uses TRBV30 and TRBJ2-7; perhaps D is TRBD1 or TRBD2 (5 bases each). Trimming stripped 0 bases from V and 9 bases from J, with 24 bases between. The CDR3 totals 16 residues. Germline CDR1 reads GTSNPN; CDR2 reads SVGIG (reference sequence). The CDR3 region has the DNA TGTGCCTGGAGTGTAAGGGGTTTCGCAGGGACGCGAGGGCAGTACTTC. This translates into CAWSVRGFAGTRGQYF.

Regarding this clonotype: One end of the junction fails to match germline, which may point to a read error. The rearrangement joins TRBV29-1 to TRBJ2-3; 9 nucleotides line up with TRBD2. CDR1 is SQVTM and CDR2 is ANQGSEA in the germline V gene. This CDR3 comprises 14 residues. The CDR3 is CSAEGSGSADTQYF. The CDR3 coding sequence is TGTAGCGCTGAGGGTAGCGGGAGTGCGGATACGCAGTATTTT.

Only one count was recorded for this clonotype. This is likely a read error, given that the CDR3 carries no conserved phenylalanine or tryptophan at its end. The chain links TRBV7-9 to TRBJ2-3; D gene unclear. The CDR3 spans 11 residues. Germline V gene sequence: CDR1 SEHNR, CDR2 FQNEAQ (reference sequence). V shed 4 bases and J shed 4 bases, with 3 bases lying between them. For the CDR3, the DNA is TGTGCCAGCAGCTCCCCAGATACGCAGTATTAT. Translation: CASSSPDTQYY.

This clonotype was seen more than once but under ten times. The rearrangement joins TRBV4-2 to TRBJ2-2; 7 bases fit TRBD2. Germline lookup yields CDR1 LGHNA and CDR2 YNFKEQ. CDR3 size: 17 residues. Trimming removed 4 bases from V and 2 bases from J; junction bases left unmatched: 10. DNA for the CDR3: TGTGCCAGCAGCCTTAGGGGCGGGAGCCTAAACACCGGGGAGCTGTTTTTT. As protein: CASSLRGGSLNTGELFF.

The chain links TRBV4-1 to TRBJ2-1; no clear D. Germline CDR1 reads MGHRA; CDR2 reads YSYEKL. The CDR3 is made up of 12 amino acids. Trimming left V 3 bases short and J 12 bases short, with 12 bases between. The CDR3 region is CASSHTFGVQFF. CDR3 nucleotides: TGCGCCAGCAGCCACACGTTTGGTGTGCAGTTCTTC.

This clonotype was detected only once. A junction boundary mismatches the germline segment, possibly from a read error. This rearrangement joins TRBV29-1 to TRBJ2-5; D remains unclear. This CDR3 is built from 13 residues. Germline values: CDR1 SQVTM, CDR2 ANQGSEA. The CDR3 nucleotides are TGCAACGTTGATTGGTCGGTGGCAGAGACCCAATACTTC. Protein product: CNVDWSVAETQYF.

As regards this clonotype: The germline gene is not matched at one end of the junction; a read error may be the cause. CDR3 residues: CASSYPGFNQPQHF. CDR3 DNA: TGTGCCAGTAGTTATCCGGGGTTCAATCAGCCCCAGCATTTT. The chain has TRBV12-3 or TRBV12-4 and TRBJ1-5; the D is unclear. This CDR3 region has 14 residues.

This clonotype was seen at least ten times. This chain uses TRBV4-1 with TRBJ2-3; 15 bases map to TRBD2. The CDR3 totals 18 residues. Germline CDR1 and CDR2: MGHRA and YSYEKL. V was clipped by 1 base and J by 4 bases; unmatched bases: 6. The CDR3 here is CASSQGGGLAGGPDTQYF. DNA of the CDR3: TGCGCCAGCAGCCAAGGGGGGGGACTAGCGGGAGGACCAGATACGCAGTATTTT.

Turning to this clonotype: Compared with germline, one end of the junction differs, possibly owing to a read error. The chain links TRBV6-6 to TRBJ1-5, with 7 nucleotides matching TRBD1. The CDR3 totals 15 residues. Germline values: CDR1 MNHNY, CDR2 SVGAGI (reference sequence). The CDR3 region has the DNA TGTGCCAGCAGTGCTGGGACAGTGAACAATCATCCCCAGCATTTT. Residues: CASSAGTVNNHPQHF.

The CDR3 protein is CASSGDRGHGTEAFF. As DNA, the CDR3 is TGTGCCAGCAGTGGCGACAGGGGGCACGGCACTGAAGCTTTCTTT. The V and J genes are TRBV28 and TRBJ1-1; TRBD1 aligns across 10 bases. Losses at the gene ends were 5 bases for V and 4 bases for J; bases not matched to a gene: 7. This CDR3 comprises 15 residues. Germline V gives CDR1 MDHEN, CDR2 SYDVKM.

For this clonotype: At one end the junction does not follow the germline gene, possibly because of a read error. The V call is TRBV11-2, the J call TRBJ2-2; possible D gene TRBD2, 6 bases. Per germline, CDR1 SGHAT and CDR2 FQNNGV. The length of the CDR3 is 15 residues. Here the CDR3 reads CASSLATSNTGELFF. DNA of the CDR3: TGTGCCAGCAGCTTAGCGACGAGTAACACGGGGGAGCTGTTTTTC.

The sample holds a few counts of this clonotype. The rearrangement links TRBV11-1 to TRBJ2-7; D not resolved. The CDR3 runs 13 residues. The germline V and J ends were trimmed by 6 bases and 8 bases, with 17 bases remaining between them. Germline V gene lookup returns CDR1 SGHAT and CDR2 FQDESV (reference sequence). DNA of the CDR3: TGTGCCAGCAGGGGGAAGCGATCCTATAAGCAGTACTTC. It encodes CASRGKRSYKQYF. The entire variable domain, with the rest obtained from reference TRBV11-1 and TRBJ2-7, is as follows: EAEVAQSPRYKITEKSQAVAFWCDPISGHATLYWYRQILGQGPELLVQFQDESVVDDSQLPKDRFSAERLKGVDSTLKIQPAELGDSAMYLCASRGKRSYKQYFGPGTRLTVT.

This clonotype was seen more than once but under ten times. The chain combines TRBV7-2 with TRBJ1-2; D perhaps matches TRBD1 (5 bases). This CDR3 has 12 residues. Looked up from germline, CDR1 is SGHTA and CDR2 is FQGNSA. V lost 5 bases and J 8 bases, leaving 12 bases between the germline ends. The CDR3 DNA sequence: TGTGCCAGCAGCCTGGGACTCGGCGGCTACACCTTC. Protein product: CASSLGLGGYTF.

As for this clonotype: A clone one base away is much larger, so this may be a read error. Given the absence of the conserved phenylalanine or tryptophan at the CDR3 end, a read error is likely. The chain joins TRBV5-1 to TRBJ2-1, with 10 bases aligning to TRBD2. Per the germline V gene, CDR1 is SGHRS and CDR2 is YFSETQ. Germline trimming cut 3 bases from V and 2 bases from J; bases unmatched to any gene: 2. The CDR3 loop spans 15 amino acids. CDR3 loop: CASSSGLAAYNEQFS. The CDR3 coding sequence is TGCGCCAGCAGCTCAGGACTAGCGGCCTACAATGAGCAGTTCTCC.

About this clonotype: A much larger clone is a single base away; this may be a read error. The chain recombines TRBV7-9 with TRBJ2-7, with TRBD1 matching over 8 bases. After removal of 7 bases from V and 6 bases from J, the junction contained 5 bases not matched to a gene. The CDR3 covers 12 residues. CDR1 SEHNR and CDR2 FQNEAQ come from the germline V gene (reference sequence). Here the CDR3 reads CASKSDRGEQYF. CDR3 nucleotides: TGTGCCAGCAAATCCGACAGGGGCGAGCAGTACTTC.

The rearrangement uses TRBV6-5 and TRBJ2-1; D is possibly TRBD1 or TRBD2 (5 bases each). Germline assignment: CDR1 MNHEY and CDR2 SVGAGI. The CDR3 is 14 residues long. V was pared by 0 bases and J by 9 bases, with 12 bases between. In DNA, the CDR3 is TGTGCCAGCAGTTACTCGACACAGAGGGGTGAGCAGTTCTTC. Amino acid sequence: CASSYSTQRGEQFF.

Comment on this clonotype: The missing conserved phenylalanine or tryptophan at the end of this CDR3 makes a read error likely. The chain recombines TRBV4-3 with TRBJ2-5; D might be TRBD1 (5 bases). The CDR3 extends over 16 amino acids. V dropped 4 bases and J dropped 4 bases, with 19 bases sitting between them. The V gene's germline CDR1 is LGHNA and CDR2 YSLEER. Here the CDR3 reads CASSRSGQGFGETQYS. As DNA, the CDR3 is TGCGCCAGCAGCCGCAGTGGGCAGGGATTTGGAGAGACCCAGTACTCC.

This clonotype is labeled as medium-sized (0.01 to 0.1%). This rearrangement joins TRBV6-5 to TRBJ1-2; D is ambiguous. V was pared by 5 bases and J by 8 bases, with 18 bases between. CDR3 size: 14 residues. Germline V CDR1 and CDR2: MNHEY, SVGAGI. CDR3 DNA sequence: TGTGCCAGCAGTCAGAAAGGCAGGTCGGGAGGCTACACCTTC. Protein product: CASSQKGRSGGYTF.

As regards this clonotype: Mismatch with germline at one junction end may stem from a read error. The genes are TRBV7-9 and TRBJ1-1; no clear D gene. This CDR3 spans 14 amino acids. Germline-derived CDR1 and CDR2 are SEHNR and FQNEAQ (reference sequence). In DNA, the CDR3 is TGTGCCAGCAGCATAGGACTCTTGAACACTGAAGCTCTCTTT. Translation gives CASSIGLLNTEALF.

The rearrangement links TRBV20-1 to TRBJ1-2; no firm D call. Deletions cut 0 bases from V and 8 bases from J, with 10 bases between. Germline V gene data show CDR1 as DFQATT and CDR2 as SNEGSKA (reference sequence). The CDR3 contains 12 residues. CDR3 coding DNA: TGCAGTGCTAGAGATCTTGGGGAGGGCTACACCTTC. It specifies CSARDLGEGYTF.

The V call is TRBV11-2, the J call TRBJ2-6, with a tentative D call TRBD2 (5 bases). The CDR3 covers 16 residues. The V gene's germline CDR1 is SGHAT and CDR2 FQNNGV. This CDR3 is CVCRLDLGAGANVLTF. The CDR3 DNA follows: TGTGTCTGCAGATTAGATCTCGGGGCTGGGGCCAACGTCCTGACTTTC. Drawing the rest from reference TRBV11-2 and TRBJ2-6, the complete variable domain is EAGVAQSPRYKIIEKRQSVAFWCNPISGHATLYWYQQILGQGPKLLIQFQNNGVVDDSQLPKDRFSAERLKGVDSTLKIQPAKLEDSAVYLCVCRLDLGAGANVLTFGAGSRLTVL.